Each of the 15 T cell receptor beta chains below was sequenced from the same sample in a study of PD-L1 blockade in urothelial cancer (dated by TCRdb to between 2016 and 2019). Library preparation employed the immunoSEQ multiplex PCR assay. The table was pulled from immuneACCESS by TCRdb, which kept in-frame rearrangements only. Such tables lose some clones; where checked, under half of the loss comes from unresolved V genes, and the rest has no known cause. The sample yields tens of thousands of clones; more than 35% were counted once. 8.5% to 10% of the sample is in the top ten clones. The time point tag for this specimen amounts to: pretreatment tumor sample. The source was tumor tissue, collected before atezolizumab (anti-PD-L1) treatment. Source of these receptors: a man between 60 and 75 years old with urothelial cancer.

This clone was found a few times. This chain connects TRBV27 to TRBJ2-3; the D gene is possibly TRBD2 (5 bases). Per germline, CDR1 MNHEY and CDR2 SMNVEV (reference sequence). The CDR3 totals 13 residues. The ends were cut back, 7 bases at V and 6 bases at J, with 14 bases in the middle. As DNA, the CDR3 is TGTGCCAGCAAGGACTTCCTCACGGATACGCAGTATTTT. It translates to CASKDFLTDTQYF.

This clone was counted ten times or more. The genes are TRBV10-3 and TRBJ1-2; no clear D. The CDR3 sequence is 14 residues long. Germline CDR1 and CDR2: ENHRY and SYGVKD. Trimming removed 2 bases from V and 4 bases from J, with 11 bases in between. The CDR3 DNA reads TGTGCCATCAGTGAGAGGCAGGCCCTCTATGGCTACACCTTC. It codes for CAISERQALYGYTF.

The sample holds many counts of this clone. The chain combines TRBV11-3 with TRBJ2-2; D gene ambiguous. CDR1 is SGHNT, CDR2 YENEEA, per germline. This CDR3 contains 17 residues. The ends were cut back, 2 bases at V and 0 bases at J, with 13 bases in the middle. The CDR3 protein is CASSLKGLAANTGELFF. The CDR3 DNA sequence: TGTGCCAGCAGCTTAAAAGGTCTGGCCGCGAACACCGGGGAGCTGTTTTTT.

In this sample, this clone turned up a few times. The rearrangement uses TRBV11-3 and TRBJ2-1, with 9 bases fitting TRBD1. V trimming: 3 bases; J trimming: 3 bases; junction bases outside the gene matches: 3. This CDR3 region has 15 residues. Germline CDR1 reads SGHNT; CDR2 reads YENEEA. The CDR3 nucleotides read TGTGCCAGCAGCTTCCGGACAGGGGACTACAATGAGCAGTTCTTC. Its translation: CASSFRTGDYNEQFF.

The V gene is TRBV19, the J gene TRBJ1-5, with a tentative D call TRBD1 (6 bases). The germline gives CDR1 LNHDA, CDR2 SQIVND (reference sequence). Trimming shortened V by 6 bases and J by 4 bases, and 19 bases separated the two germline ends. The CDR3 has 16 residues. The CDR3 nucleotides are TGTGCCAGTAGCCCGACAGGTTTGGGAGAAAATCAGCCCCAGCATTTT. Translating it yields CASSPTGLGENQPQHF.

This clone was observed a handful of times. This chain connects TRBV7-7 to TRBJ1-5; D uncertain. In germline, CDR1 is SSHAT, CDR2 FNYEAQ (reference sequence). This CDR3 has 14 amino acids. V lost 5 bases and J lost 7, with 15 bases in between. The CDR3 sequence is CASSPRVGLQPQHF. DNA of the CDR3: TGTGCCAGCAGCCCTCGAGTAGGGTTGCAGCCCCAGCATTTT.

The sample holds many counts of this clone. This chain uses TRBV6-8 with TRBJ1-2; D unresolved. Germline CDR1 and CDR2: MNHGY and SAAAGT. The ends were cut back, 0 bases at V and 3 bases at J, with 8 bases in the middle. This CDR3 region has 14 residues. CDR3 nucleotide sequence: TGTGCCAGCAGTTACTCGCGGGAAGACTATGGCTACACCTTC. Translating it yields CASSYSREDYGYTF.

This clone is a singleton in its sample. The rearrangement joins TRBV19 to TRBJ2-2, with D hard to call. Per germline, CDR1 LNHDA and CDR2 SQIVND (reference sequence). CDR3 length: 15 residues. Trimming shortened V by 3 bases and J by 4 bases, and 12 bases separated the two germline ends. CDR3 sequence (DNA): TGTGCCAGTAGTATTATTGAGTCCCCCACCGGGGAGCTGTTTTTT. Amino acids: CASSIIESPTGELFF. Looking up the rest from reference TRBV19 and TRBJ2-2 gives the full variable domain: DGGITQSPKYLFRKEGQNVTLSCEQNLNHDAMYWYRQDPGQGLRLIYYSQIVNDFQKGDIAEGYSVSREKKESFPLTVTSAQKNPTAFYLCASSIIESPTGELFFGEGSRLTVL.

This clone has more than one count but fewer than ten. The chain employs TRBV9 and TRBJ2-2; D is unclear. V gave up 1 base and J gave up 3 bases, with 4 bases separating them. The germline V gene has CDR1 SGDLS and CDR2 YYNGEE. There are 13 residues in the CDR3. CDR3 in amino acids: CASSVLDTGELFF. CDR3 nucleotide sequence: TGTGCCAGCAGCGTACTAGACACCGGGGAGCTGTTTTTT. The whole variable domain, remainder taken from reference TRBV9 and TRBJ2-2, is DSGVTQTPKHLITATGQRVTLRCSPRSGDLSVYWYQQSLDQGLQFLIQYYNGEERAKGNILERFSAQQFPDLHSELNLSSLELGDSALYFCASSVLDTGELFFGEGSRLTVL.

The genes are TRBV19 and TRBJ1-1; 8 bases agree with TRBD1. The CDR3 spans 15 residues. Germline V gives CDR1 LNHDA, CDR2 SQIVND (reference sequence). J gave up 1 base and V 7 bases, and 8 bases lay outside the gene matches. CDR3: CASNRRTGQNTEAFF. CDR3 DNA: TGTGCCAGTAACCGACGGACAGGGCAGAACACTGAAGCTTTCTTT.

The chain uses TRBV19 and TRBJ2-7, with TRBD1 identical over 8 bases. Germline V CDR1 and CDR2: LNHDA, SQIVND (reference sequence). The J segment lost 6 bases and the V segment lost 6 bases, leaving 7 bases of the junction unmatched. The CDR3 spans 13 residues. CDR3: CASSDRGSREQYF. CDR3 DNA sequence: TGTGCCAGTAGCGACAGGGGTTCGCGCGAGCAGTACTTC.

The sample holds many counts of this clone. This sequence joins TRBV6-8 and TRBJ1-5, with 8 bases matching TRBD1. V lost 6 bases, J lost 5 bases, and 3 bases stayed unmatched. The germline V gene encodes CDR1 MNHGY and CDR2 SAAAGT. This CDR3 contains 13 residues. The CDR3: CASRPGQDQPQHF. Written as DNA, the CDR3 is TGTGCCAGCAGACCGGGACAGGATCAGCCCCAGCATTTT.

V and J are TRBV6-8 and TRBJ2-7; TRBD1 or TRBD2 may be the D gene (5 bases each). Germline V gives CDR1 MNHGY, CDR2 SAAAGT. This CDR3 is built from 16 residues. V was clipped by 2 bases and J by 3 bases, with 17 bases between them. The CDR3 here is CASSYPSGSGHYEQYF. CDR3 bases: TGTGCCAGCAGTTACCCCTCCGGCTCGGGGCACTACGAGCAGTACTTC.

In this sample, this clone turned up a few times. The chain has TRBV28 and TRBJ1-5; a possible D gene is TRBD1 (5 bases). V was pared by 2 bases and J by 0 bases, with 11 bases between. This CDR3 region has 16 residues. The V gene's germline CDR1 is MDHEN and CDR2 SYDVKM. CDR3 sequence reads: CASSLGGGNSNQPQHF. The CDR3 coding sequence is TGTGCCAGCAGTTTAGGGGGTGGTAATAGCAATCAGCCCCAGCATTTT.

The chain has TRBV10-3 and TRBJ2-2; tentative D call: TRBD1 (5 bases). Germline V gene sequence: CDR1 ENHRY, CDR2 SYGVKD. CDR3 length: 14 amino acids. The V and J ends lost 2 bases and 9 bases respectively, with 13 bases between them. Written as DNA, the CDR3 is TGTGCCATCAGTGAGGGGGCCTTGGGAAGGGAGCTGTTTTTT. This sequence encodes CAISEGALGRELFF.